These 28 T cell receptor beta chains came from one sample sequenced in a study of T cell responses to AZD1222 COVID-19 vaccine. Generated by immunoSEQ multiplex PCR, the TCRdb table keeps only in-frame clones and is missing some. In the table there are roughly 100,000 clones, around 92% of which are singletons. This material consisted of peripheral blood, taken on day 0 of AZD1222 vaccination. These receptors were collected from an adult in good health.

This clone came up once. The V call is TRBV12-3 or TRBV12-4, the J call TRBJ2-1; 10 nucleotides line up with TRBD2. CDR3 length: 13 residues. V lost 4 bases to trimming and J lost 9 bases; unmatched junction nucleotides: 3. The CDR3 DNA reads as TGTGCCAGCAGTTGGGGACTAGCGAGTGAGCAGTTCTTC. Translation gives CASSWGLASEQFF.

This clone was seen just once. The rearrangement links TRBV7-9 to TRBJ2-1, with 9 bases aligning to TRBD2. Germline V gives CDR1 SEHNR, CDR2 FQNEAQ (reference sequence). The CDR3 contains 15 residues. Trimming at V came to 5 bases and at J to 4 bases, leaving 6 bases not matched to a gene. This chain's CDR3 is CASSQTSGTYNEQFF. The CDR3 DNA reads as TGTGCCAGCAGCCAGACTAGCGGAACTTACAATGAGCAGTTCTTC.

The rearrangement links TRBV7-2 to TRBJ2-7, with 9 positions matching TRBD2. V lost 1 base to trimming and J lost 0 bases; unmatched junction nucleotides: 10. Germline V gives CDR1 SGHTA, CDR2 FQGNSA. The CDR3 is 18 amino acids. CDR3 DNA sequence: TGTGCCAGCAGCTTAGGGGTAGCGGGAGTCCCGAGCTCCTACGAGCAGTACTTC. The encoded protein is CASSLGVAGVPSSYEQYF. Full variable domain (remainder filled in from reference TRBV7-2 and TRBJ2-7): GAGVSQSPSNKVTEKGKDVELRCDPISGHTALYWYRQSLGQGLEFLIYFQGNSAPDKSGLPSDRFSAERTGGSVSTLTIQRTQQEDSAVYLCASSLGVAGVPSSYEQYFGPGTRLTVT.

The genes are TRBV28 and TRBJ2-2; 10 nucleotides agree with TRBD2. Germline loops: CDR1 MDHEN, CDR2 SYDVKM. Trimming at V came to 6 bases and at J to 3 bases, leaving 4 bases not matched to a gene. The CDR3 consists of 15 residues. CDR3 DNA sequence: TGTGCCAGCAGCTCTAGCGGGAGTGACACCGGGGAGCTGTTTTTT. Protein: CASSSSGSDTGELFF.

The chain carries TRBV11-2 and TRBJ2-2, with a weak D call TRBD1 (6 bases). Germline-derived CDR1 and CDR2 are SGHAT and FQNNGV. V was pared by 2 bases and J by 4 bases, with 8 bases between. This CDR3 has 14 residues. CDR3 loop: CASSLRGSTGELFF. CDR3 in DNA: TGTGCCAGCAGCTTAAGGGGGTCCACCGGGGAGCTGTTTTTT.

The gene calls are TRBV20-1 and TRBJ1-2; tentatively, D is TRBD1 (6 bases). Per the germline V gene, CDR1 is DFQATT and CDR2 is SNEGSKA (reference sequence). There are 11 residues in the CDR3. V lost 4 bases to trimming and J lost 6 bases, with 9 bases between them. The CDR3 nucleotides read TGCAGTGCTAACAGGGAGGATGGCTACACCTTC. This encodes CSANREDGYTF.

CDR3 sequence: CAWSAPQETQYF. The CDR3 bases are TGTGCCTGGAGTGCGCCCCAAGAGACCCAGTACTTC. The chain employs TRBV30 and TRBJ2-5; D gene unclear. V was trimmed by 1 base and J by 1 base, leaving 4 bases between them. The CDR3 has 12 residues. The germline V gene has CDR1 GTSNPN and CDR2 SVGIG (reference sequence).

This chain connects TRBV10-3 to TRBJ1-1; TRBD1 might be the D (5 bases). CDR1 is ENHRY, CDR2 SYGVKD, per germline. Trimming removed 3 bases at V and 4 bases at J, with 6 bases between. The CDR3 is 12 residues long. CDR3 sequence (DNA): TGTGCCATCAGTGAAGGGGCCACTGAAGCTTTCTTT. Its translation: CAISEGATEAFF.

In nucleotides, the CDR3 is TGCGCCAGCAGCTTGGGAGGTAGTGTGTCCTACAATGAGCAGTTCTTC. Its translation is CASSLGGSVSYNEQFF. The chain combines TRBV5-1 with TRBJ2-1; the D is unclear. V lost 0 bases and J 1 base, leaving 11 bases between the germline ends. Germline CDR1 and CDR2: SGHRS and YFSETQ. The CDR3 covers 16 residues.

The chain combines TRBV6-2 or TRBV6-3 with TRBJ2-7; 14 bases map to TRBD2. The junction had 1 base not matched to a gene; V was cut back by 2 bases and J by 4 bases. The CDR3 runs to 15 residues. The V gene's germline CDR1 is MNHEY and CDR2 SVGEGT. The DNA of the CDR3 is TGTGCCAGCAGTTACGGACTAGCGGGGGGATACGAGCAGTACTTC. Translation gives CASSYGLAGGYEQYF.

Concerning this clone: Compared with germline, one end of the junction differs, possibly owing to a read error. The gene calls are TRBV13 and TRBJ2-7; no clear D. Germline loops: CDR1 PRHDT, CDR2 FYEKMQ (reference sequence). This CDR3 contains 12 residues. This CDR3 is CASSFSKNLGHF. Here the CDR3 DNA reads TGTGCCAGCAGCTTCAGCAAGAACCTCGGCCACTTC.

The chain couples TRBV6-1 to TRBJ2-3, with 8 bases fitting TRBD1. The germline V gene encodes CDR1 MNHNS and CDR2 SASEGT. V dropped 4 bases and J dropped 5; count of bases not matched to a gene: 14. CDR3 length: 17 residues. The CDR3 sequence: CASSGQGGTGGGDTQYF. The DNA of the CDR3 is TGTGCCAGCAGTGGGCAAGGGGGAACAGGGGGTGGAGATACGCAGTATTTT.

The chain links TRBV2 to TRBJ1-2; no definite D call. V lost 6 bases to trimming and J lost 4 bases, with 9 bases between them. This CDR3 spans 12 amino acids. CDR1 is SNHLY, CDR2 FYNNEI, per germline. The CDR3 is CASSLDGYGYTF. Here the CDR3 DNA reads TGTGCCAGCAGCCTGGACGGCTATGGCTACACCTTC.

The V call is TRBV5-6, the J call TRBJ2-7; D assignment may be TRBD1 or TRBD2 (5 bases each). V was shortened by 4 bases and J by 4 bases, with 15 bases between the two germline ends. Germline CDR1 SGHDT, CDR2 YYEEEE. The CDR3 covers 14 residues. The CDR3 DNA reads TGTGCCAGCAGCCCTGGTGGGGGTATGTACGAGCAGTACTTC. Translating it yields CASSPGGGMYEQYF.

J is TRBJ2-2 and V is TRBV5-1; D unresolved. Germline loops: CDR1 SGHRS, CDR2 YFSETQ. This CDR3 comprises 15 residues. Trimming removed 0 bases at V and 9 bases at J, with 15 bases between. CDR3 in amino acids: CASSLEGQVSRELFF. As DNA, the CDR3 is TGCGCCAGCAGCTTGGAAGGCCAGGTATCGCGGGAGCTGTTTTTT.

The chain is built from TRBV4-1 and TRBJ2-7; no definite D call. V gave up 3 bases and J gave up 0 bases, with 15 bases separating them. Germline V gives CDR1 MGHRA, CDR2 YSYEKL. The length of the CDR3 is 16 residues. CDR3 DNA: TGCGCCAGCAGCCACCCCCCGGACGGCCTCTCCTACGAGCAGTACTTC. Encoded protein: CASSHPPDGLSYEQYF.

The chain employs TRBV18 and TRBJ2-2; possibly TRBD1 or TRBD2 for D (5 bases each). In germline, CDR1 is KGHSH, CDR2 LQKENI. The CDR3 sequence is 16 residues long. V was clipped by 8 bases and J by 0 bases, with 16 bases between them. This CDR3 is CASLTSGGPNTGELFF. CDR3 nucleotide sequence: TGTGCCAGCCTCACCAGTGGGGGACCGAACACCGGGGAGCTGTTTTTT.

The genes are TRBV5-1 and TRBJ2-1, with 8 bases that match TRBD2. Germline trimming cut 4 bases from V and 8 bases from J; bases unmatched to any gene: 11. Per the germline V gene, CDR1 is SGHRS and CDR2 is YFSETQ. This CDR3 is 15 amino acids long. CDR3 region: CASSPTGLVSYEQFF. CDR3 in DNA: TGCGCCAGCAGCCCGACGGGACTAGTGTCATATGAGCAGTTCTTC.

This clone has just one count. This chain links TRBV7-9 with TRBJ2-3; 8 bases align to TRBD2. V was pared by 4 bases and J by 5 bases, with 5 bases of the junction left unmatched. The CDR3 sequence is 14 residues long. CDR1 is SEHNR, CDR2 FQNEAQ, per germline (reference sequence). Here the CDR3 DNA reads TGTGCCAGCAGCTGGCCCGGGAGGGAAGATACGCAGTATTTT. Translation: CASSWPGREDTQYF.

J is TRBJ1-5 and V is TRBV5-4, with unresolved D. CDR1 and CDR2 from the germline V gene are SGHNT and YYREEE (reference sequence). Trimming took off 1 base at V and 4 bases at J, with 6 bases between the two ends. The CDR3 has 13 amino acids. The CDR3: CASSLNRNQPQHF. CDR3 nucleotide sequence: TGTGCCAGCAGCTTGAACCGAAATCAGCCCCAGCATTTT.

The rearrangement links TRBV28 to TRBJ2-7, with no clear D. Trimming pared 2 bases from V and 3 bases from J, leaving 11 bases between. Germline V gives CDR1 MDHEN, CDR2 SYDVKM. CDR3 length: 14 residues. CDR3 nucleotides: TGTGCCAGCAGTTTAATCCCTGCAGGCTACGAGCAGTACTTC. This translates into CASSLIPAGYEQYF.

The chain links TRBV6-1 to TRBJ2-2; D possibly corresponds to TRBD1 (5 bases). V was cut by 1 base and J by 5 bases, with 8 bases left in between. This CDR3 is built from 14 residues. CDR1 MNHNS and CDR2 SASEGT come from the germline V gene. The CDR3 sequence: CASSEGQMTGELFF. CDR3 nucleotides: TGTGCCAGCAGTGAAGGACAGATGACCGGGGAGCTGTTTTTT.

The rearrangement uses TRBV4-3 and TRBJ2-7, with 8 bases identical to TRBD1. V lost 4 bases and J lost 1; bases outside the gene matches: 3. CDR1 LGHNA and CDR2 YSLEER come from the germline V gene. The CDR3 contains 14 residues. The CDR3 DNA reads TGCGCCAGCAGCCGAGGGACAGGATCCTACGAGCAGTACTTC. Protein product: CASSRGTGSYEQYF.

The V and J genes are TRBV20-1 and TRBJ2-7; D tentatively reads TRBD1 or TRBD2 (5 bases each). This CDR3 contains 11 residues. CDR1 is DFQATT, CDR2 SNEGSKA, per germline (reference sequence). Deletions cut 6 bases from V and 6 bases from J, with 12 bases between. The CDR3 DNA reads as TGCAGTGCCGGCGCCGGGGCCGAGCAGTACTTC. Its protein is CSAGAGAEQYF.

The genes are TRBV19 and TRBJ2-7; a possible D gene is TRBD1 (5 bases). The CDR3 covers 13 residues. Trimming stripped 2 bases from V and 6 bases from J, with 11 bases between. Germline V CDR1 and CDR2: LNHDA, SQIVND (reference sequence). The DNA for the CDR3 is TGTGCCAGTAGTATACAGGGCCAGGGCGAGCAGTACTTC. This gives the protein CASSIQGQGEQYF.

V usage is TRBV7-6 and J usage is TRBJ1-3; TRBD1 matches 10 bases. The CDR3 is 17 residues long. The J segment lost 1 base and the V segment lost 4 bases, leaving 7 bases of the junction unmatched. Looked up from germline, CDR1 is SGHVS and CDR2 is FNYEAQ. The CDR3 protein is CASSSGTGALSGNTIYF. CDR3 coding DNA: TGTGCCAGCAGCTCCGGGACAGGGGCCCTTTCTGGAAACACCATATATTTT.

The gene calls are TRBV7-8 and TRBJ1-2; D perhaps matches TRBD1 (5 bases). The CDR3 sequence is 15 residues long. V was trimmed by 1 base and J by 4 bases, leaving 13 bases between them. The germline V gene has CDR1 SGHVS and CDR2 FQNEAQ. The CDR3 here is CASSLGGARSYGYTF. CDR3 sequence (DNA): TGTGCCAGCAGCTTAGGCGGGGCGCGGAGCTATGGCTACACCTTC.

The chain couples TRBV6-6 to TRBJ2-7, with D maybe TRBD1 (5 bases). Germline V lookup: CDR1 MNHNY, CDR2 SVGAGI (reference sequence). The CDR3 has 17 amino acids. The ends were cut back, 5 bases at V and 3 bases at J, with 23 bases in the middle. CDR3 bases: TGTGCCAGCAGTCGTCTAACCGTCTCGGTGGGGCTCTACGAGCAGTACTTC. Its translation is CASSRLTVSVGLYEQYF.